This TCR beta chain was captured in a study of blood T cell repertoires in COVID-19. Sequencing used immunoSEQ multiplex PCR; TCRdb keeps in-frame clones, though not all of them. The sample holds fewer than 250,000 clones, about four fifths seen once. Germline V gene lookup returns CDR1 SGHNT and CDR2 YYREEE (reference sequence). Between the trimmed V and J ends, which lost 5 bases and 4 bases, there was a span of 19 bases. The CDR3 runs to 16 residues. The J gene is TRBJ2-1, the V gene TRBV5-4; D perhaps matches TRBD2 (6 bases). Sample: peripheral blood. The sequence was obtained from a woman aged 45-65 years with acute or convalescent COVID-19. CDR3: CASSLAGLRTYNEQFF. CDR3 in DNA: TGTGCCAGCAGTCTTGCGGGACTCCGTACATACAATGAGCAGTTCTTC.